This is a list of T cell receptor beta chains from one sample in a study of Ad26.COV2.S vaccination and SARS-CoV-2 variants. The table came from immunoSEQ multiplex PCR; TCRdb's copy has only in-frame clones and leaves some out. The top ten clones hold roughly 17% of a sample with over 90,000 clones, around three quarters of them seen once. Specimen: peripheral blood, collected after recovery from COVID-19. The receptor set was obtained from a human donor who had recovered from COVID-19. CDR3s include the opening cysteine and the closing phenylalanine or tryptophan. A D gene is named only where the DNA matches it firmly. A row's size may be missing; if present it is once, few, many or a size class.

abundance,v_gene,j_gene,d_gene,CDR3aa,CDR3nt
-,TRBV29-1,TRBJ1-4,-,CSVPPDVGNEKLFF,TGCAGCGTTCCCCCCGACGTCGGTAATGAAAAACTGTTTTTT
-,TRBV14,TRBJ2-1,TRBD2,CASSQLAGAYYNEQFF,TGTGCCAGCAGCCAACTAGCGGGGGCTTACTACAATGAGCAGTTCTTC
-,TRBV2,TRBJ2-3,-,CASSAGGNADTQYF,TGTGCCAGCAGTGCGGGGGGCAACGCAGATACGCAGTATTTT
-,TRBV3-1/TRBV3-2,TRBJ1-1,-,CASSQRGQPNTEAFF,TGTGCCAGCAGCCAGAGGGGTCAGCCGAACACTGAAGCTTTCTTT
-,TRBV28,TRBJ1-3,-,CASSLPGVSGNTIYF,TGTGCCAGCAGTTTACCAGGGGTCTCTGGAAACACCATATATTTT
-,TRBV5-1,TRBJ1-1,-,CASSLNRANTEAFF,TGCGCCAGCAGCTTGAACAGGGCGAACACTGAAGCTTTCTTT
-,TRBV5-5,TRBJ2-3,-,CASSFQGRPSTDTQYF,TGTGCCAGCAGCTTTCAGGGAAGGCCCTCCACAGATACGCAGTATTTT
-,TRBV6-1,TRBJ1-4,-,CASSESRLPNEKLFF,TGTGCCAGCAGTGAATCCAGGTTACCTAATGAAAAACTGTTTTTT
-,TRBV5-1,TRBJ2-1,TRBD1,CASSEGQTYNEQFF,TGCGCCAGCAGCGAGGGACAGACCTACAATGAGCAGTTCTTC
-,TRBV11-2,TRBJ2-1,-,CASSLAVNRRGGENEQFF,TGTGCCAGCAGCTTAGCAGTGAACAGAAGGGGTGGGGAGAATGAGCAGTTCTTC
once,TRBV6-5,TRBJ1-1,-,CASSYRGAMNTEAFF,TGTGCCAGCAGTTACAGGGGGGCAATGAACACTGAAGCTTTCTTT
-,TRBV19,TRBJ1-2,-,CASSIRGADYGYTF,TGTGCCAGTAGTATCAGAGGGGCGGACTATGGCTACACCTTC
-,TRBV10-1,TRBJ2-7,TRBD1,CASSPGQTYEQYF,TGCGCCAGCAGTCCGGGACAGACCTACGAGCAGTACTTC
-,TRBV6-5,TRBJ1-1,-,CASSYSDGWGKAFF,TGTGCCAGCAGTTACTCAGATGGGTGGGGCAAAGCTTTCTTT
-,TRBV30,TRBJ1-6,-,CAWSSLRYNSPLHF,TGTGCCTGGAGTTCCCTTAGGTATAATTCACCCCTCCACTTT
-,TRBV2,TRBJ2-7,TRBD2,CASSERREGYEQYF,TGTGCCAGCAGTGAAAGGAGGGAGGGCTACGAGCAGTACTTC
-,TRBV6-5,TRBJ1-2,TRBD1,CASSYGQEYGYTF,TGTGCCAGCAGTTATGGACAGGAATATGGCTACACCTTC
-,TRBV28,TRBJ2-5,-,CASSTGIETQYF,TGTGCCAGCAGTACAGGGATAGAGACCCAGTACTTC
-,TRBV29-1,TRBJ1-1,TRBD1,CSSGGGEDTEAFF,TGCAGCTCAGGGGGCGGAGAGGACACTGAAGCTTTCTTT
-,TRBV5-1,TRBJ2-3,TRBD2,CASSAGLLAITDTQYF,TGCGCCAGCAGCGCAGGCTTACTAGCGATTACAGATACGCAGTATTTT
-,TRBV4-2,TRBJ2-1,TRBD2,CASSQVIAGGTYNEQFF,TGTGCCAGCAGCCAAGTTATAGCGGGGGGGACCTACAATGAGCAGTTCTTC
-,TRBV12-3/TRBV12-4,TRBJ2-3,-,CASRWGTDTQYF,TGTGCCAGCAGGTGGGGCACAGATACGCAGTATTTT
once,TRBV6-1,TRBJ2-5,TRBD1,CASSDDRGGGETQYF,TGTGCCAGCAGTGATGACAGGGGCGGAGGGGAGACCCAGTACTTC
once,TRBV3-1/TRBV3-2,TRBJ2-2,-,CASSQGRSNTGELFF,TGTGCCAGCAGCCAAGGCAGATCGAACACCGGGGAGCTGTTTTTT
-,TRBV9,TRBJ1-3,-,CASSLDAHSGNTIYF,TGTGCCAGCAGCTTAGACGCACACTCTGGAAACACCATATATTTT
-,TRBV5-1,TRBJ2-3,-,CASSLRQGSHDTQYF,TGCGCCAGCAGCTTGAGGCAGGGCTCCCATGATACGCAGTATTTT
-,TRBV7-9,TRBJ2-2,-,CASSLGWGPSDTGELFF,TGTGCCAGCAGCTTAGGGTGGGGTCCCTCGGACACCGGGGAGCTGTTTTTT
once,TRBV6-5,TRBJ2-3,-,CASSYSAGRSTDTQYF,TGTGCCAGCAGTTACTCGGCAGGGAGAAGCACAGATACGCAGTATTTT
-,TRBV4-3,TRBJ1-2,-,CASSRAVGHVEGYTF,TGCGCCAGCAGCCGAGCGGTGGGACATGTTGAGGGCTACACCTTC
-,TRBV5-1,TRBJ1-2,-,CASSPEGQAGYTF,TGCGCCAGCAGCCCGGAGGGCCAAGCAGGCTACACCTTC
-,TRBV4-3,TRBJ2-1,-,CASSQEGEYYNEQFF,TGCGCCAGCAGCCAAGAGGGGGAATACTACAATGAGCAGTTCTTC
-,TRBV28,TRBJ1-2,-,CASSNPSGLRYGYTF,TGTGCCAGCAGTAACCCGAGTGGGTTAAGATATGGCTACACCTTC
-,TRBV10-3,TRBJ2-3,-,CATSLTTDTQYF,TGTGCCACCTCTTTAACCACAGATACGCAGTATTTT
-,TRBV6-5,TRBJ2-7,-,CASSYSDSRYEQYF,TGTGCCAGCAGTTACTCCGACTCCCGCTACGAGCAGTACTTC
-,TRBV10-3,TRBJ2-6,-,CAISYIVSSGGANVLTF,TGTGCCATCAGTTACATTGTCAGCAGTGGGGGGGCCAACGTCCTGACTTTC
-,TRBV5-6,TRBJ2-2,-,CASSLFFPGGRSTGELFF,TGTGCCAGCAGCTTGTTCTTTCCTGGAGGCCGGAGCACCGGGGAGCTGTTTTTT
-,TRBV28,TRBJ1-2,-,CASSFGNYGYTF,TGTGCCAGCAGTTTTGGTAACTATGGCTACACCTTC
few,TRBV29-1,TRBJ1-4,TRBD1,CSVVRDSVGEKLFF,TGCAGCGTAGTCCGGGACAGCGTAGGAGAAAAACTGTTTTTT
-,TRBV7-9,TRBJ2-2,-,CASSSPQAGVVGELFF,TGTGCCAGCAGCTCGCCGCAGGCAGGGGTCGTCGGGGAGCTGTTTTTT
-,TRBV29-1,TRBJ1-2,-,CSVDPDTGYTF,TGCAGCGTTGATCCGGACACCGGCTACACCTTC
-,TRBV19,TRBJ2-1,TRBD2,CASSPTMGGSSYNEQFF,TGTGCCAGTAGTCCCACGATGGGCGGGAGCTCCTACAATGAGCAGTTCTTC
-,TRBV7-9,TRBJ1-1,-,CASSPRYRETPEAFF,TGTGCCAGCAGCCCGCGTTACAGGGAGACCCCTGAAGCTTTCTTT
-,TRBV2,TRBJ2-3,TRBD2,CASRGLAGRTDTQYF,TGTGCCAGCAGGGGACTAGCGGGGCGCACAGATACGCAGTATTTT
-,TRBV5-4,TRBJ2-7,-,CASTESSYEQYF,TGTGCCAGCACCGAGAGCTCCTACGAGCAGTACTTC
-,TRBV19,TRBJ1-2,-,CASRSSGSGYTF,TGTGCCAGTAGGAGTTCGGGCAGTGGCTACACCTTC
-,TRBV19,TRBJ2-2,-,CASSILGFRTGELFF,TGTGCCAGTAGTATTCTAGGATTTCGCACCGGGGAGCTGTTTTTT
-,TRBV24-1,TRBJ2-1,-,CATSAVDGYNEQFF,TGTGCCACCAGTGCCGTGGACGGATACAATGAGCAGTTCTTC
-,TRBV3-1/TRBV3-2,TRBJ2-3,TRBD2,CASSYVAGRRTDTQYF,TGTGCCAGCAGTTACGTAGCGGGGAGGCGCACGGATACGCAGTATTTT
-,TRBV27,TRBJ2-7,-,CASSLSVHEQYF,TGTGCCAGCAGTTTATCGGTCCACGAGCAGTACTTC
few,TRBV12-3/TRBV12-4,TRBJ1-1,-,CASRRVADTEAFF,TGTGCCAGCAGACGTGTGGCAGACACTGAAGCTTTCTTT
medium-sized,TRBV7-6,TRBJ1-2,-,CASSLDGYLYGYTF,TGTGCCAGCAGCTTAGACGGATACCTCTATGGCTACACCTTC
-,TRBV24-1,TRBJ1-5,-,CPFLYFGNMNQPQHF,TGTCCCTTCCTTTATTTCGGGAATATGAATCAGCCCCAGCATTTT
many,TRBV2,TRBJ1-3,-,CASIGRIAGNTIYF,TGTGCCAGCATAGGACGTATTGCTGGAAACACCATATATTTT
-,TRBV2,TRBJ2-5,-,CASSFSGTETQYF,TGTGCCAGCAGCTTTTCAGGGACGGAGACCCAGTACTTC